The 9 T cell receptor beta chains given below trace back to one sample, sequenced in a study of CD8+ T cells in alopecia areata. Treatment meaning: oral pan-JAK inhibitor, 5-10 mg twice daily. RNA extraction was followed by reverse transcription into cDNA, which acted as the sequencing template. Some clones are missing from TCRdb's copy, which holds only in-frame ones; the method was immunoSEQ multiplex PCR. The table has approximately 200,000 clones, less than 50% seen once. The sample consisted of CD4+ T cells sorted from blood, taken at roughly week 38, from a patient treated with tofacitinib. These receptors originate from a human donor with alopecia areata.

This clone has only a few counts. The CDR3 reads CASSPQTSGWISYEQYF. The CDR3 DNA sequence: TGTGCCAGCAGCCCACAGACTAGCGGGTGGATCTCCTACGAGCAGTACTTC. This rearrangement joins TRBV7-2 to TRBJ2-7; 10 bases fit TRBD2. The CDR3 is made up of 17 amino acids. Germline CDR1 and CDR2: SGHTA and FQGNSA. The V gene end was trimmed by 5 bases and the J gene end by 0 bases; junction bases not matched to a gene: 10. The whole variable domain, filled in from reference TRBV7-2 and TRBJ2-7, reads GAGVSQSPSNKVTEKGKDVELRCDPISGHTALYWYRQSLGQGLEFLIYFQGNSAPDKSGLPSDRFSAERTGGSVSTLTIQRTQQEDSAVYLCASSPQTSGWISYEQYFGPGTRLTVT.

In this sample, this clone turned up a few times. The chain's CDR3 is CASSKDRANPTQYF. CDR3 nucleotides: TGTGCCAGCAGCAAGGACAGGGCGAATCCGACCCAGTACTTC. The J gene is TRBJ2-5, the V gene TRBV6-5; 8 nucleotides align to TRBD1. The germline V gene encodes CDR1 MNHEY and CDR2 SVGAGI. The V and J ends lost 6 bases and 7 bases, in that order; junction bases with no gene match: 10. This CDR3 has 14 residues.

The table lists this clone with a few counts. The chain carries TRBV6-1 and TRBJ1-1, with a tentative D call TRBD1 (6 bases). Germline loops: CDR1 MNHNS, CDR2 SASEGT. With 7 bases removed from V and 4 bases from J, the gap between germline ends came to 13 bases. The CDR3 totals 13 residues. CDR3 in DNA: TGTGCCAGCAATGACAGGTTTGGCACTGAAGCTTTCTTT. Protein product: CASNDRFGTEAFF.

This clone has more than one count but fewer than ten. The chain employs TRBV29-1 and TRBJ2-5; tentative D call: TRBD1 (5 bases). This CDR3 region has 12 residues. V was trimmed by 2 bases and J by 4 bases, leaving 8 bases between them. CDR1 and CDR2 (germline): SQVTM, ANQGSEA. The CDR3, as DNA: TGCAGCGTTGAATTGGGGCGAGAGACCCAGTACTTC. Protein sequence: CSVELGRETQYF. Based on the CDR3 plus reference TRBV29-1 and TRBJ2-5, the full variable domain is SAVISQKPSRDICQRGTSLTIQCQVDSQVTMMFWYRQQPGQSLTLIATANQGSEATYESGFVIDKFPISRPNLTFSTLTVSNMSPEDSSIYLCSVELGRETQYFGPGTRLLVL.

In DNA, the CDR3 is TGTGCCAGCAGCCCCGACAGTGGGGCCCGGCCCCAGCATTTT. Amino acid sequence: CASSPDSGARPQHF. This chain joins TRBV6-5 and TRBJ1-5; TRBD1 might be the D (5 bases). V lost 6 bases and J lost 9, with 18 bases in between. Germline CDR1 is MNHEY and CDR2 is SVGAGI. This CDR3 is 14 amino acids long.

This clone was counted only a few times. The chain combines TRBV5-4 with TRBJ2-1; D is perhaps TRBD1 (6 bases). Germline V CDR1 and CDR2: SGHNT, YYREEE (reference sequence). The CDR3 is made up of 15 amino acids. Trimming removed 2 bases at V and 1 base at J, with 10 bases between. CDR3 loop: CASSLLGTSYNEQFF. CDR3 DNA: TGTGCCAGCAGCTTACTCGGGACATCCTACAATGAGCAGTTCTTC. Together with reference TRBV5-4 and TRBJ2-1, the CDR3 gives the full variable domain: ETGVTQSPTHLIKTRGQQVTLRCSSQSGHNTVSWYQQALGQGPQFIFQYYREEENGRGNFPPRFSGLQFPNYSSELNVNALELDDSALYLCASSLLGTSYNEQFFGPGTRLTVL.

This clone was picked up a small number of times. This chain joins TRBV29-1 and TRBJ2-5, with D possibly TRBD2 on 6 matching bases. V lost 3 bases, J lost 5 bases, and 16 bases lay in between. The CDR3 length is 14 residues. CDR1 and CDR2 (germline): SQVTM, ANQGSEA. The CDR3 DNA is TGCAGCGTTGAGGGGGGAAATTGGTTGGAGACCCAGTACTTC. Translating it yields CSVEGGNWLETQYF. The full variable domain, in which reference TRBV29-1 and TRBJ2-5 provide the parts outside the CDR3, is SAVISQKPSRDICQRGTSLTIQCQVDSQVTMMFWYRQQPGQSLTLIATANQGSEATYESGFVIDKFPISRPNLTFSTLTVSNMSPEDSSIYLCSVEGGNWLETQYFGPGTRLLVL.

This sequence joins TRBV7-2 and TRBJ2-2; 9 bases match TRBD2. The V segment lost 5 bases and the J segment 8 bases; nucleotides outside the gene matches: 9. The CDR3 runs to 15 residues. Germline CDR1 is SGHTA and CDR2 is FQGNSA. This chain's CDR3 is CASSPGTSRIGELFF. The DNA of the CDR3 is TGTGCCAGCAGCCCGGGGACTAGCCGTATAGGGGAGCTGTTTTTT.

The chain has TRBV29-1 and TRBJ2-4; TRBD1 is a possible D gene (6 bases). CDR1 is SQVTM and CDR2 is ANQGSEA in the germline V gene. The CDR3 totals 16 residues. V shed 6 bases and J shed 8 bases, with 26 bases lying between them. The CDR3 is CSVLIKGTGFLYIQYF. Here the CDR3 DNA reads TGCAGCGTCCTCATCAAGGGTACAGGGTTTTTATACATTCAGTACTTC.